The 28 T cell receptor beta chains in this list originate from one sample, sequenced in a study of blood T cell repertoires in COVID-19. Method: immunoSEQ multiplex PCR; TCRdb's copy keeps in-frame clones and lacks some. The table lists some 41,000 clones, 80% to 90% of them singletons. Specimen: peripheral blood. These receptors came from a woman of 80 years or more with active or convalescent COVID-19.

The chain recombines TRBV28 with TRBJ2-7; weak D call: TRBD2 (6 bases). V shed 4 bases and J shed 2 bases, with 15 bases lying between them. The V gene's germline CDR1 is MDHEN and CDR2 SYDVKM. The CDR3 extends over 15 amino acids. In nucleotides, the CDR3 is TGTGCCAGCAGTTCTAGACACGGGGGTCCCTACGAGCAGTACTTC. It specifies CASSSRHGGPYEQYF. The complete variable domain, with remaining parts taken from reference TRBV28 and TRBJ2-7, reads DVKVTQSSRYLVKRTGEKVFLECVQDMDHENMFWYRQDPGLGLRLIYFSYDVKMKEKGDIPEGYSVSREKKERFSLILESASTNQTSMYLCASSSRHGGPYEQYFGPGTRLTVT.

This rearrangement joins TRBV6-5 to TRBJ2-7, with D possibly being TRBD1 (6 bases). CDR1 and CDR2 from the germline V gene are MNHEY and SVGAGI. CDR3 size: 16 residues. Trimming pared 0 bases from V and 3 bases from J, leaving 15 bases between. The CDR3 DNA is TGTGCCAGCAGTTACTCGAATCTAAAGGGGGACTACGAGCAGTACTTC. Its translation: CASSYSNLKGDYEQYF.

The chain has TRBV30 and TRBJ1-1; D gene unclear. V lost 0 bases, J lost 6 bases, and 8 bases lay in between. Germline V CDR1 and CDR2: GTSNPN, SVGIG (reference sequence). The CDR3 is made up of 12 amino acids. The DNA of the CDR3 is TGTGCCTGGAGTGTAACCCGGGCTGAAGCTTTCTTT. It specifies CAWSVTRAEAFF.

The rearrangement uses TRBV5-4 and TRBJ2-5, with D possibly matching TRBD1 (5 bases). The V and J ends lost 0 bases and 4 bases respectively, with 7 bases between them. Per germline, CDR1 SGHNT and CDR2 YYREEE (reference sequence). CDR3 length equals 13 residues. This chain's CDR3 is CASSLGGRETQYF. The CDR3, as DNA: TGTGCCAGCAGCTTGGGGGGCAGAGAGACCCAGTACTTC.

The genes are TRBV27 and TRBJ2-1; 11 bases fit TRBD2. CDR1 is MNHEY and CDR2 is SMNVEV in the germline V gene (reference sequence). CDR3 length: 15 residues. The trim removed 6 bases at V and 8 bases at J, leaving 9 bases unmatched. CDR3 region: CASRLAGGMRHEQFF. The CDR3 region has the DNA TGTGCCAGCAGGCTAGCGGGAGGCATGCGGCATGAGCAGTTCTTC.

This clone was detected once. J is TRBJ1-2 and V is TRBV7-9; TRBD1 agrees at 9 bases. V lost 5 bases, J lost 6 bases, and 10 bases stayed unmatched. The germline V gene encodes CDR1 SEHNR and CDR2 FQNEAQ (reference sequence). The CDR3 loop spans 15 amino acids. The CDR3 DNA reads as TGTGCCAGCAGCCCCAAGGACAGGGGACAAGATGGCTACACCTTC. This gives the protein CASSPKDRGQDGYTF.

Only one count was recorded for this clone. This chain connects TRBV5-6 to TRBJ1-1; D possibly corresponds to TRBD1 (6 bases). Germline loops: CDR1 SGHDT, CDR2 YYEEEE. V lost 0 bases and J 7 bases, leaving 10 bases between the germline ends. The CDR3 extends over 13 amino acids. CDR3 sequence: CASSLAGGVEAFF. CDR3 in DNA: TGTGCCAGCAGCTTGGCTGGGGGCGTTGAAGCTTTCTTT.

The V gene is TRBV3-1 (or the pseudogene TRBV3-2), the J gene TRBJ1-2; a weak D match, TRBD1 (5 bases). The CDR3 has 15 amino acids. CDR1 and CDR2 from the germline V gene are LGHDT and YNNKEL (reference sequence). V dropped 4 bases and J dropped 2 bases, with 14 bases sitting between them. The CDR3 protein is CASSPQLRVNYGYTF. The CDR3 DNA reads as TGTGCCAGCAGCCCTCAACTCAGGGTAAACTATGGCTACACCTTC.

The chain couples TRBV3-1 (or the pseudogene TRBV3-2) to TRBJ2-7; 10 bases line up with TRBD2. The V gene end was trimmed by 4 bases and the J gene end by 0 bases; junction bases not matched to a gene: 0. The germline CDR1 and CDR2 sequences are LGHDT and YNNKEL (reference sequence). There are 14 residues in the CDR3. The CDR3 loop is CASSRTSGSYEQYF. CDR3 nucleotide sequence: TGTGCCAGCAGCCGGACTAGCGGCTCCTACGAGCAGTACTTC.

The genes are TRBV18 and TRBJ2-2; 8 bases align to TRBD1. The V segment lost 8 bases and the J segment 4 bases; nucleotides outside the gene matches: 6. The V gene's germline CDR1 is KGHSH and CDR2 LQKENI. The CDR3 has 14 amino acids. As DNA, the CDR3 is TGTGCCAGCCTTGGACAGGGTTCCACCGGGGAGCTGTTTTTT. Translation: CASLGQGSTGELFF.

The chain is built from TRBV3-1 (or the pseudogene TRBV3-2) and TRBJ1-4, with D tentatively TRBD1 (6 bases). CDR3 length: 17 amino acids. V lost 3 bases and J lost 0, with 14 bases in between. Germline-derived CDR1 and CDR2 are LGHDT and YNNKEL (reference sequence). DNA of the CDR3: TGTGCCAGCAGCCACGTCAGGGGAAGGGCAACTAATGAAAAACTGTTTTTT. Translating it yields CASSHVRGRATNEKLFF.

This chain joins TRBV14 and TRBJ1-3, with TRBD1 as a possible D gene (5 bases). In germline, CDR1 is SGHDN, CDR2 FVKESK. Between the trimmed V and J ends, which lost 1 base and 0 bases, there was a span of 13 bases. This CDR3 comprises 17 residues. The CDR3 is CASSQGVDRFSGNTIYF. CDR3 coding DNA: TGTGCCAGCAGCCAAGGTGTCGACAGATTCTCTGGAAACACCATATATTTT.

The chain uses TRBV28 and TRBJ1-4, with D hard to call. This CDR3 is built from 12 residues. Germline V lookup: CDR1 MDHEN, CDR2 SYDVKM. With 9 bases removed from V and 7 bases from J, the gap between germline ends came to 12 bases. The CDR3 DNA sequence: TGTGCCAGTGGATATGCGGCTGAAAAACTGTTTTTT. Translated: CASGYAAEKLFF. The complete variable domain, with remaining parts taken from reference TRBV28 and TRBJ1-4, reads DVKVTQSSRYLVKRTGEKVFLECVQDMDHENMFWYRQDPGLGLRLIYFSYDVKMKEKGDIPEGYSVSREKKERFSLILESASTNQTSMYLCASGYAAEKLFFGSGTQLSVL.

This clone was detected only a few times. The chain combines TRBV28 with TRBJ1-5, with D maybe TRBD1 (5 bases). The CDR3 loop spans 17 amino acids. V dropped 7 bases and J dropped 2 bases, with 21 bases sitting between them. CDR1 and CDR2 (germline): MDHEN, SYDVKM. CDR3 sequence (DNA): TGTGCCAGCACCCAAAACCTGTGGGGCCGGGGCAATCAGCCCCAGCATTTT. This translates into CASTQNLWGRGNQPQHF.

On this clone: At one end, the junction sequence differs from germline, possibly due to a read error. This chain uses TRBV6-6 with TRBJ2-3; D gene ambiguous. Germline V lookup: CDR1 MNHNY, CDR2 SVGAGI (reference sequence). CDR3 length: 16 amino acids. The CDR3 sequence is CASSYSVSHFTDTQYF. CDR3 DNA sequence: TGTGCCAGCAGCTACTCAGTGTCTCACTTTACAGATACGCAGTATTTT.

This chain links TRBV6-6 with TRBJ2-5; a possible D gene is TRBD1 (6 bases). Trimming cost V 2 bases and J 1 base, with 8 bases left between them. Germline assignment: CDR1 MNHNY and CDR2 SVGAGI (reference sequence). This CDR3 contains 14 residues. The DNA of the CDR3 is TGTGCCAGCAGTTACATAGGGGGCCAAGAGACCCAGTACTTC. Encoded protein: CASSYIGGQETQYF.

The rearrangement links TRBV5-1 to TRBJ1-2, with D maybe TRBD1 (5 bases). V was clipped by 0 bases and J by 2 bases, with 11 bases between them. Germline V gene lookup returns CDR1 SGHRS and CDR2 YFSETQ. The CDR3 is 15 amino acids. CDR3 loop: CASSLALQANYGYTF. For the CDR3, the DNA is TGCGCCAGCAGCTTGGCCTTACAGGCAAACTATGGCTACACCTTC. The full variable domain, with the rest looked up from reference TRBV5-1 and TRBJ1-2, is KAGVTQTPRYLIKTRGQQVTLSCSPISGHRSVSWYQQTPGQGLQFLFEYFSETQRNKGNFPGRFSGRQFSNSRSEMNVSTLELGDSALYLCASSLALQANYGYTFGSGTRLTVV.

The V gene is TRBV20-1, the J gene TRBJ2-3; D gene ambiguous. The CDR3 extends over 18 amino acids. In germline, CDR1 is DFQATT, CDR2 SNEGSKA (reference sequence). V gave up 3 bases and J gave up 2 bases, with 24 bases separating them. Here the CDR3 DNA reads TGCAGTGCTAGTGGTTCTCTGGTTTCGGCGGAGAACACAGATACGCAGTATTTT. This gives the protein CSASGSLVSAENTDTQYF.

The V call is TRBV6-6, the J call TRBJ2-3, with 11 bases lining up with TRBD2. Trimming cost V 5 bases and J 6 bases; bases outside gene matches: 4. The germline V gene has CDR1 MNHNY and CDR2 SVGAGI (reference sequence). The CDR3 sequence is 14 residues long. The CDR3 nucleotides read TGTGCCAGCAGTATAGCGGGAGGGTGGGATACGCAGTATTTT. It encodes CASSIAGGWDTQYF.

The rearrangement joins TRBV28 to TRBJ1-5; a weak D match, TRBD1 (6 bases). Germline V gene data show CDR1 as MDHEN and CDR2 as SYDVKM. CDR3 size: 17 residues. V was clipped by 1 base and J by 0 bases, with 13 bases between them. The CDR3 DNA sequence: TGTGCCAGCAGTTTATCCCAGGGGCGATATAGCAATCAGCCCCAGCATTTT. This gives the protein CASSLSQGRYSNQPQHF.

This clone was detected once. This chain uses TRBV11-2 with TRBJ2-5, with TRBD1 matching over 8 bases. The CDR3 spans 15 residues. Germline values: CDR1 SGHAT, CDR2 FQNNGV. V lost 5 bases to trimming and J lost 5 bases; unmatched junction nucleotides: 10. CDR3 sequence reads: CASSVHPGGRETQYF. In DNA form, the CDR3 reads TGTGCCAGCAGCGTCCACCCAGGGGGCCGGGAGACCCAGTACTTC.

This chain links TRBV7-9 with TRBJ1-4; no firm D call. This CDR3 has 16 amino acids. Germline CDR1 and CDR2: SEHNR and FQNEAQ (reference sequence). V was cut by 5 bases and J by 8 bases, with 21 bases left in between. The CDR3 region is CASSLKTPSPLEKLFF. The CDR3 bases are TGTGCCAGCAGCCTTAAGACACCTTCCCCCCTCGAAAAACTGTTTTTT.

CDR3 in amino acids: CASCLAGKYNEQFF. DNA for the CDR3: TGCGCCAGCTGTTTAGCGGGAAAATACAATGAGCAGTTCTTC. The chain employs TRBV10-2 and TRBJ2-1; 8 nucleotides align to TRBD2. Germline V gene sequence: CDR1 WSHSY, CDR2 SAAADI. The V gene end was trimmed by 8 bases and the J gene end by 4 bases; junction bases not matched to a gene: 7. The CDR3 is 14 residues long.

This chain uses TRBV15 with TRBJ1-1; TRBD1 matches at 7 bases. This CDR3 region has 17 residues. V was pared by 9 bases and J by 3 bases, with 19 bases of the junction left unmatched. Germline V gene sequence: CDR1 LNHNV, CDR2 YYDKDF (reference sequence). The CDR3 DNA sequence: TGTGCCACAAAACGCAGGGACAGTCGGCCGCGGGACACTGAAGCTTTCTTT. It codes for CATKRRDSRPRDTEAFF.

V is TRBV10-1 and J is TRBJ1-6, with a tentative D call TRBD1 (5 bases). The V gene's germline CDR1 is WNHNN and CDR2 SYGVQD (reference sequence). The CDR3 length is 13 residues. V was cut by 4 bases and J by 9 bases, with 10 bases left in between. CDR3: CASSAQGGSPLHF. The CDR3 nucleotides are TGCGCCAGCAGTGCCCAGGGTGGTTCACCCCTCCACTTT.

The V and J genes are TRBV7-8 and TRBJ1-2; no clear D gene. The CDR3 spans 14 residues. V was shortened by 0 bases and J by 9 bases, with 14 bases between the two germline ends. From germline, CDR1 is SGHVS and CDR2 FQNEAQ. DNA for the CDR3: TGTGCCAGCAGCTTAGCGCAGACGCTCGGGAGCTACACCTTC. This encodes CASSLAQTLGSYTF.

The rearrangement links TRBV2 to TRBJ1-5, with 9 bases that match TRBD1. The CDR3 contains 16 residues. CDR1 is SNHLY and CDR2 is FYNNEI in the germline V gene. Trimming cost V 4 bases and J 0 bases; bases outside gene matches: 4. This CDR3 reads CASSVGTGNSNQPQHF. The CDR3 bases are TGTGCCAGCAGTGTAGGGACAGGGAATAGCAATCAGCCCCAGCATTTT.

The rearrangement links TRBV27 to TRBJ1-1, with 7 bases fitting TRBD1. The CDR3 has 14 residues. Germline values: CDR1 MNHEY, CDR2 SMNVEV (reference sequence). V was pared by 2 bases and J by 4 bases, with 4 bases of the junction left unmatched. The CDR3 DNA reads TGTGCCAGCAGTTTAAGACAGGGATTCACTGAAGCTTTCTTT. This codes for CASSLRQGFTEAFF.